This T cell receptor beta chain was profiled in a study of T cell responses to AZD1222 COVID-19 vaccine. To note about this clone: The antigen is not known.

The protocol was immunoSEQ multiplex PCR, while the TCRdb copy is restricted to in-frame clones and leaves out a portion. Among approximately 70,000 clones listed, over 70% were seen once. Germline trimming cut 2 bases from V and 0 bases from J; bases unmatched to any gene: 6. This CDR3 contains 19 residues. Germline CDR1 is SGHTA and CDR2 is FQGTGA. Notes on the study in general: It was only after the peak T cell response that any repertoires were sampled.

The receptor was derived from an adult who received the AZD1222 COVID-19 vaccine. Sample: peripheral blood, taken 28 days after the second AZD1222 dose. The rearrangement joins TRBV7-3 to TRBJ2-6, with 11 bases fitting TRBD2. The CDR3 DNA is TGTGCCAGCAGCTTATGGTCTAGCGGGGGGTTCTCTGGGGCCAACGTCCTGACTTTC. Translation gives CASSLWSSGGFSGANVLTF. Looking up the rest from reference TRBV7-3 and TRBJ2-6 gives the full variable domain: GAGVSQTPSNKVTEKGKYVELRCDPISGHTALYWYRQSLGQGPEFLIYFQGTGAADDSGLPNDRFFAVRPEGSVSTLKIQRTERGDSAVYLCASSLWSSGGFSGANVLTFGAGSRLTVL.